This passage covers 20 T cell receptor beta chains from one sample sequenced in a study of T-cell memory formation after mild COVID-19. Each CDR3 protein is one row after TCRdb ran MiXCR on the 5' RACE reads. The sample has roughly 610,000 distinct CDR3 sequences, roughly 17% seen once. Sequencing used PBMCs or a T cell subset sorted from them (not recorded which). The receptors here all came from an adult woman who had mild COVID-19 (a few samples of this study predate the infection). Cell type and time point are not known.

The J gene is TRBJ2-1, the V gene TRBV25-1, with D perhaps assigned TRBD1 or TRBD2 (5 bases each). Trimming left V 6 bases short and J 8 bases short, with 14 bases between. This CDR3 is 13 amino acids long. Germline assignment: CDR1 MGHDK and CDR2 SYGVNS. CDR3 coding DNA: TGTGCCAGCAGCCTAGCCTTAGGGGATGAGCAGTTCTTC. The encoded protein is CASSLALGDEQFF.

This clonotype was seen repeatedly, ten times or more. The chain is built from TRBV5-1 and TRBJ1-2; D is possibly TRBD1 (6 bases). This CDR3 is 16 amino acids long. The V end lost 4 bases, the J end lost 0 bases, and 16 bases lay between the germline ends. Germline-derived CDR1 and CDR2 are SGHRS and YFSETQ. CDR3 in DNA: TGCGCCAGCAGCATATGGACAGATGAATCTAACTATGGCTACACCTTC. It is translated as CASSIWTDESNYGYTF.

The V call is TRBV19, the J call TRBJ1-2; D remains ambiguous. Deletions cut 6 bases from V and 5 bases from J, with 13 bases between. The germline CDR1 and CDR2 sequences are LNHDA and SQIVND (reference sequence). The CDR3 sequence is 13 residues long. CDR3 bases: TGTGCCAGTAGCCTGACAACGGAATATGGCTACACCTTC. Translation gives CASSLTTEYGYTF.

This clonotype was counted a few times. This chain connects TRBV5-1 to TRBJ2-4; D perhaps matches TRBD1 (6 bases). Deletions cut 0 bases from V and 0 bases from J, with 16 bases between. Germline V gene data show CDR1 as SGHRS and CDR2 as YFSETQ. The length of the CDR3 is 18 residues. In nucleotides, the CDR3 is TGCGCCAGCAGCTTGGGTAGGGGCCAAGGGGGAGCCAAAAACATTCAGTACTTC. This codes for CASSLGRGQGGAKNIQYF.

This clonotype was counted between two and nine times. J is TRBJ2-7 and V is TRBV29-1; no clear D gene. CDR1 and CDR2 from the germline V gene are SQVTM and ANQGSEA. The CDR3 totals 11 residues. With 4 bases removed from V and 3 bases from J, the gap between germline ends came to 7 bases. In DNA, the CDR3 is TGCAGCGTTGTCAGCCACTACGAGCAGTACTTC. Translated: CSVVSHYEQYF.

The chain recombines TRBV5-1 with TRBJ1-2, with D possibly matching TRBD1 (6 bases). The CDR3 is made up of 14 amino acids. V lost 0 bases and J 3 bases, leaving 9 bases between the germline ends. Germline CDR1 SGHRS, CDR2 YFSETQ. The CDR3 reads CASSLGYRDYGYTF. The CDR3 nucleotides read TGCGCCAGCAGCTTGGGGTACAGGGACTATGGCTACACCTTC.

This clonotype was seen a few times. The chain recombines TRBV5-4 with TRBJ2-3, with TRBD2 identical over 12 bases. The germline V gene has CDR1 SGHNT and CDR2 YYREEE (reference sequence). Trimming took 4 bases from V and 6 from J; bases not matched to a gene: 6. The CDR3 extends over 15 amino acids. DNA of the CDR3: TGTGCCAGCAGCCCGACTAGCGGGGGCCCGGATACGCAGTATTTT. It translates to CASSPTSGGPDTQYF.

This clonotype was counted between two and nine times. The rearrangement links TRBV7-9 to TRBJ2-7; D might be TRBD1 (6 bases). The CDR3 is 15 residues long. V lost 5 bases and J 3 bases, leaving 17 bases between the germline ends. Germline CDR1 SEHNR, CDR2 FQNEAQ (reference sequence). CDR3 amino acids: CASSLAAGENYEQYF. The CDR3 region has the DNA TGTGCCAGCAGCCTGGCCGCAGGGGAGAACTACGAGCAGTACTTC.

This clonotype was observed a handful of times. This chain links TRBV20-1 with TRBJ2-7, with a weak D call TRBD2 (5 bases). This CDR3 comprises 13 residues. With 6 bases removed from V and 7 bases from J, the gap between germline ends came to 19 bases. The germline V gene encodes CDR1 DFQATT and CDR2 SNEGSKA (reference sequence). The CDR3 sequence: CSALGGRVGEQYF. The DNA for the CDR3 is TGCAGTGCCCTAGGCGGGCGGGTGGGGGAGCAGTACTTC.

The rearrangement links TRBV15 to TRBJ1-1, with TRBD1 matching over 9 bases. V was clipped by 2 bases and J by 4 bases; unmatched bases: 17. There are 19 residues in the CDR3. CDR1 and CDR2 (germline): LNHNV, YYDKDF (reference sequence). The CDR3 is CATSRRTGAGKVGGTEAFF. CDR3 coding DNA: TGTGCCACCAGCAGAAGGACAGGGGCTGGGAAGGTTGGTGGCACTGAAGCTTTCTTT.

This chain joins TRBV12-3 or TRBV12-4 and TRBJ2-3; perhaps D is TRBD1 or TRBD2 (6 bases each). The CDR3 extends over 13 amino acids. Between the trimmed V and J ends, which lost 0 bases and 10 bases, there was a span of 11 bases. DNA for the CDR3: TGTGCCAGCAGTTTAGCGACAGGAGGGGCGCAGTATTTT. It specifies CASSLATGGAQYF.

This clonotype appeared many times. The chain carries TRBV5-1 and TRBJ2-1, with D perhaps assigned TRBD1 or TRBD2 (5 bases each). This CDR3 region has 15 residues. Trimming pared 4 bases from V and 8 bases from J, leaving 19 bases between. Germline-derived CDR1 and CDR2 are SGHRS and YFSETQ. The CDR3 loop reads CASSSTEGQVDEQFF. The CDR3, as DNA: TGCGCCAGCAGCAGTACCGAGGGGCAGGTCGATGAGCAGTTCTTC.

This clonotype was picked up a small number of times. This chain uses TRBV10-3 with TRBJ1-1; TRBD1 agrees at 11 bases. Germline assignment: CDR1 ENHRY and CDR2 SYGVKD. The CDR3 consists of 16 residues. The V and J ends lost 5 bases and 1 base, in that order; junction bases with no gene match: 6. DNA of the CDR3: TGTGCCATCAGTAAAGGACAGGGGGCCGGGAACACTGAAGCTTTCTTT. Its protein product is CAISKGQGAGNTEAFF.

The table lists this clonotype with a few counts. The rearrangement joins TRBV6-5 to TRBJ1-2, with TRBD1 matching over 8 bases. V was pared by 5 bases and J by 4 bases, with 6 bases of the junction left unmatched. CDR1 MNHEY and CDR2 SVGAGI come from the germline V gene. CDR3 length equals 14 residues. CDR3 in amino acids: CASSLEDRGYGYTF. The DNA of the CDR3 is TGTGCCAGCAGTCTCGAAGACAGGGGCTATGGCTACACCTTC.

The sample holds a few counts of this clonotype. The chain couples TRBV10-3 to TRBJ2-3; 7 bases fit TRBD2. Germline values: CDR1 ENHRY, CDR2 SYGVKD. The CDR3 totals 14 residues. V shed 2 bases and J 8 bases; nucleotides not matched to a gene: 7. The CDR3, as DNA: TGTGCCATCAGTGAGCGGGAGGCCGGGGGTACGCAGTATTTT. Its translation: CAISEREAGGTQYF.

This chain uses TRBV7-2 with TRBJ1-5; 9 nucleotides line up with TRBD1. This CDR3 contains 15 residues. Trimming took 5 bases from V and 4 from J; bases not matched to a gene: 6. Germline CDR1 reads SGHTA; CDR2 reads FQGNSA. The CDR3 nucleotides are TGTGCCAGCAGCAAACAGGGGGCAACGAATCAGCCCCAGCATTTT. This sequence encodes CASSKQGATNQPQHF.

The rearrangement links TRBV20-1 to TRBJ2-1, with no clear D. CDR1 and CDR2 from the germline V gene are DFQATT and SNEGSKA (reference sequence). V lost 7 bases and J 4 bases, leaving 14 bases between the germline ends. The CDR3 length is 13 residues. This CDR3 is CSVARKAYNEQFF. CDR3 bases: TGCAGTGTCGCAAGAAAAGCTTACAATGAGCAGTTCTTC.

The chain combines TRBV4-1 with TRBJ2-1; D not resolved. Germline CDR1 reads MGHRA; CDR2 reads YSYEKL. There are 15 residues in the CDR3. Trimming pared 0 bases from V and 6 bases from J, leaving 12 bases between. The CDR3 is CASSQEGLVGNEQFF. The CDR3 DNA reads as TGCGCCAGCAGCCAAGAAGGGCTAGTGGGCAATGAGCAGTTCTTC.

For this clonotype: A much larger clone sits a single nucleotide away, making a read error possible. The CDR3 nucleotides are TGTGCCAGCAGTTTGGGGGGCTCAGATCCGCAGTATTTT. Residues: CASSLGGSDPQYF. The V gene is TRBV12-3 or TRBV12-4, the J gene TRBJ2-3; possibly TRBD1 or TRBD2 for D (6 bases each). The CDR3 covers 13 residues.

This clonotype was seen a few times. CDR3: CASSYGRAYEQYF. The CDR3 bases are TGTGCCAGCAGTTACGGCAGGGCCTACGAGCAGTACTTC. The V call is TRBV6-5, the J call TRBJ2-7, with a weak D call TRBD1 (5 bases). The ends were cut back, 2 bases at V and 2 bases at J, with 7 bases in the middle. This CDR3 has 13 residues. CDR1 and CDR2 from the germline V gene are MNHEY and SVGAGI.